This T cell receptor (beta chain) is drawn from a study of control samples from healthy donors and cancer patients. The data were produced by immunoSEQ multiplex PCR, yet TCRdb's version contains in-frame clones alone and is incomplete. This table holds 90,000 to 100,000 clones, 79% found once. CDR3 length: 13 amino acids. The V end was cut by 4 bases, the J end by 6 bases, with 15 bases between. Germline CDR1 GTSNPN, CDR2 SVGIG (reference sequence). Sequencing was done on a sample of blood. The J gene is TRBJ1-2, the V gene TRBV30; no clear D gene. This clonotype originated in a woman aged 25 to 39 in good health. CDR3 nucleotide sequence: TGTGCCTGGATGGGCCAGAAGGCAAATGGCTACACCTTC. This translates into CAWMGQKANGYTF.